These 28 T cell receptor beta chains were all obtained from the same sample, sequenced in a study of ipilimumab plus nivolumab after autologous stem cell transplantation. Measured with immunoSEQ multiplex PCR; TCRdb has only the in-frame clones, and not every one. Found here are about 18,000 clones, about 80% of them singletons; the top ten hold approximately 10%. The specimen was PBMCs, collected in a trial of ipilimumab plus nivolumab as post-transplant consolidation. Every receptor here comes from a male donor with diffuse large B-cell lymphoma.

The chain couples TRBV5-1 to TRBJ2-3, with TRBD2 as a possible D gene (5 bases). V was clipped by 4 bases and J by 0 bases, with 12 bases between them. From germline, CDR1 is SGHRS and CDR2 YFSETQ. This CDR3 spans 15 amino acids. In DNA, the CDR3 is TGCGCCAGCAGCATGACTACCCAAAGCACAGATACGCAGTATTTT. Amino acids: CASSMTTQSTDTQYF.

The chain links TRBV6-5 to TRBJ1-2; D uncertain. This CDR3 has 12 residues. CDR1 MNHEY and CDR2 SVGAGI come from the germline V gene. Trimming pared 8 bases from V and 3 bases from J, leaving 10 bases between. CDR3 sequence: CASATVDYGYTF. The DNA of the CDR3 is TGTGCCAGCGCCACAGTGGACTATGGCTACACCTTC.

A few counts support this clone. The chain employs TRBV15 and TRBJ1-1, with D maybe TRBD1 (5 bases). This CDR3 comprises 14 residues. Between the trimmed V and J ends, which lost 0 bases and 8 bases, there was a span of 13 bases. CDR1 is LNHNV, CDR2 YYDKDF, per germline (reference sequence). The CDR3 coding sequence is TGTGCCACCAGCAGAGATAGTGAGGGACCAGAAGCTTTCTTT. This sequence encodes CATSRDSEGPEAFF.

This clone was seen only once. The chain couples TRBV4-1 to TRBJ2-5; 8 positions agree with TRBD1. Trimming removed 5 bases from V and 2 bases from J; junction bases left unmatched: 7. Germline V gene data show CDR1 as MGHRA and CDR2 as YSYEKL. The CDR3 covers 15 residues. CDR3 sequence reads: CASSYPGTGQETQYF. In DNA form, the CDR3 reads TGCGCCAGCAGCTACCCCGGGACAGGTCAAGAGACCCAGTACTTC.

This clone was seen once. The rearrangement uses TRBV18 and TRBJ2-1; TRBD1 matches at 8 bases. Germline assignment: CDR1 KGHSH and CDR2 LQKENI. This CDR3 is 16 amino acids long. With 3 bases clipped from V and 7 bases from J, the junction kept 11 bases outside the gene matches. The CDR3 DNA sequence: TGTGCCAGCTCACCCCAAGACAGGGGTCTTTTGAATGAGCAGTTCTTC. This gives the protein CASSPQDRGLLNEQFF.

The chain joins TRBV6-1 to TRBJ2-7, with D maybe TRBD2 (7 bases). Trimming shortened V by 7 bases and J by 6 bases, and 19 bases separated the two germline ends. CDR3 size: 14 residues. From germline, CDR1 is MNHNS and CDR2 SASEGT. This chain's CDR3 is CASTQPGGLGEQYF. In nucleotides, the CDR3 is TGTGCCAGCACCCAGCCGGGGGGCTTGGGCGAGCAGTACTTC.

The chain carries TRBV9 and TRBJ1-1; D unresolved. The CDR3 has 14 residues. Deletions cut 3 bases from V and 4 bases from J, with 13 bases between. Germline CDR1 SGDLS, CDR2 YYNGEE. The CDR3 coding sequence is TGTGCCAGCAGCGAACTCCTAGAGGGCACTGAAGCTTTCTTT. It codes for CASSELLEGTEAFF.

The chain uses TRBV15 and TRBJ1-6; 8 nucleotides match TRBD1. Germline V CDR1 and CDR2: LNHNV, YYDKDF (reference sequence). CDR3 length: 14 amino acids. After removal of 6 bases from V and 4 bases from J, the junction contained 2 bases not matched to a gene. CDR3 in DNA: TGTGCCACCAGACAGGGGGAATATAATTCACCCCTCCACTTT. Residues: CATRQGEYNSPLHF.

The chain recombines TRBV6-4 with TRBJ2-7; either TRBD1 or TRBD2 may fit D (5 bases each). Trimming left V 8 bases short and J 6 bases short, with 20 bases between. This CDR3 is built from 14 residues. Germline V lookup: CDR1 MRHNA, CDR2 SNTAGT. CDR3 region: CASAKQVWGPEQYF. CDR3 nucleotides: TGTGCCAGCGCTAAACAGGTGTGGGGACCCGAGCAGTACTTC.

The genes are TRBV14 and TRBJ2-3, with 7 bases matching TRBD1. This CDR3 contains 15 residues. Germline V gene sequence: CDR1 SGHDN, CDR2 FVKESK. The V gene end was trimmed by 4 bases and the J gene end by 4 bases; junction bases not matched to a gene: 8. CDR3 nucleotides: TGTGCCAGCAGCCGATGGGACAGTGGAGCAGATACGCAGTATTTT. Protein: CASSRWDSGADTQYF.

The V gene is TRBV5-6, the J gene TRBJ1-3; no clear D gene. The germline gives CDR1 SGHDT, CDR2 YYEEEE. The CDR3 length is 15 residues. V gave up 4 bases and J gave up 0 bases, with 11 bases separating them. In nucleotides, the CDR3 is TGTGCCAGCAGCGACGGTCCTAACTCTGGAAACACCATATATTTT. The encoded protein is CASSDGPNSGNTIYF.

The chain uses TRBV28 and TRBJ1-6, with TRBD1 as a possible D gene (6 bases). With 6 bases removed from V and 2 bases from J, the gap between germline ends came to 17 bases. This CDR3 region has 17 residues. CDR1 is MDHEN and CDR2 is SYDVKM in the germline V gene. The CDR3 sequence: CASRITGRPTYNSPLHF. The CDR3 nucleotides are TGTGCCAGCAGAATAACAGGGAGGCCAACCTATAATTCACCCCTCCACTTT.

The chain has TRBV6-6 and TRBJ2-6; D unclear. Germline CDR1 and CDR2: MNHNY and SVGAGI (reference sequence). V gave up 8 bases and J gave up 1 base, with 12 bases separating them. This CDR3 contains 15 residues. The CDR3 nucleotides read TGTGCCAGCGAACGCCTGATTTCTGGGGCCAACGTCCTGACTTTC. Translation gives CASERLISGANVLTF.

This chain connects TRBV7-2 to TRBJ2-2; 13 bases agree with TRBD2. The CDR3 covers 17 residues. Germline V CDR1 and CDR2: SGHTA, FQGNSA. Germline trimming cut 5 bases from V and 1 base from J; bases unmatched to any gene: 4. DNA of the CDR3: TGTGCCAGCAGCCGGACTAGCGGGGGCCTGAACACCGGGGAGCTGTTTTTT. This codes for CASSRTSGGLNTGELFF.

This clone was counted a few times. This rearrangement joins TRBV6-5 to TRBJ1-6; a possible D gene is TRBD1 (5 bases). Trimming stripped 0 bases from V and 5 bases from J, with 11 bases between. The length of the CDR3 is 16 residues. The germline V gene has CDR1 MNHEY and CDR2 SVGAGI. CDR3 residues: CASSYSGGSNNSPLHF. The DNA of the CDR3 is TGTGCCAGCAGTTACTCTGGGGGTTCCAATAATTCACCCCTCCACTTT.

The V and J genes are TRBV9 and TRBJ2-5; 11 positions match TRBD2. Germline V lookup: CDR1 SGDLS, CDR2 YYNGEE. The CDR3 length is 14 residues. Trimming removed 3 bases from V and 4 bases from J; junction bases left unmatched: 2. The CDR3: CASSATSGGETQYF. For the CDR3, the DNA is TGTGCCAGCAGCGCTACTAGCGGGGGAGAGACCCAGTACTTC.

The V call is TRBV5-6, the J call TRBJ2-7; tentatively, D is TRBD2 (7 bases). From germline, CDR1 is SGHDT and CDR2 YYEEEE. The ends were cut back, 2 bases at V and 4 bases at J, with 13 bases in the middle. The CDR3 has 14 amino acids. CDR3 sequence reads: CASSLGGDNYEQYF. CDR3 coding DNA: TGTGCCAGCAGCTTAGGGGGGGACAATTACGAGCAGTACTTC.

V usage is TRBV6-9 and J usage is TRBJ1-2; 9 nucleotides align to TRBD1. Germline lookup yields CDR1 MNHGY and CDR2 SVAAGI. The CDR3 has 16 amino acids. V lost 6 bases to trimming and J lost 7 bases; unmatched junction nucleotides: 15. The CDR3 DNA sequence: TGTGCCAGCAGCCCGATTACCGGGACAGGGTACTCTGGCTACACCTTC. This encodes CASSPITGTGYSGYTF.

This chain links TRBV7-6 with TRBJ2-5; 16 bases match TRBD2. V lost 5 bases, J lost 3 bases, and 3 bases stayed unmatched. CDR1 and CDR2 (germline): SGHVS, FNYEAQ. The CDR3 runs 16 residues. Here the CDR3 reads CASSPGLAGGKETQYF. CDR3 in DNA: TGTGCCAGCAGCCCGGGACTAGCGGGGGGGAAAGAGACCCAGTACTTC.

The chain links TRBV6-5 to TRBJ2-7; D may correspond to TRBD1 or TRBD2 (6 bases each). Germline CDR1 MNHEY, CDR2 SVGAGI. The CDR3 is 15 residues long. V was pared by 4 bases and J by 6 bases, with 19 bases between. The CDR3 DNA reads as TGTGCCAGCAGTTCTACCGGGGGCGGGCGTCCCGAGCAGTACTTC. Amino acids: CASSSTGGGRPEQYF.

The genes are TRBV6-1 and TRBJ2-7; D is undetermined. Germline CDR1 MNHNS, CDR2 SASEGT. The V end was cut by 8 bases, the J end by 7 bases, with 15 bases between. The CDR3 has 12 amino acids. In DNA form, the CDR3 reads TGTGCCAGCGAGGACCGCCTTGGGGAGCAGTACTTC. It codes for CASEDRLGEQYF.

This rearrangement joins TRBV7-2 to TRBJ1-2; TRBD1 is a possible D gene (5 bases). The germline V gene encodes CDR1 SGHTA and CDR2 FQGNSA. This CDR3 has 16 amino acids. V lost 4 bases and J 8 bases, leaving 23 bases between the germline ends. CDR3 DNA sequence: TGTGCCAGCAGCTCCTACCCTAGCCAGACAGTTTCGGGCTACACCTTC. Residues: CASSSYPSQTVSGYTF. The full variable domain, completed using reference TRBV7-2 and TRBJ1-2, is GAGVSQSPSNKVTEKGKDVELRCDPISGHTALYWYRQSLGQGLEFLIYFQGNSAPDKSGLPSDRFSAERTGGSVSTLTIQRTQQEDSAVYLCASSSYPSQTVSGYTFGSGTRLTVV.

V usage is TRBV19 and J usage is TRBJ2-1; 10 bases map to TRBD2. Looked up from germline, CDR1 is LNHDA and CDR2 is SQIVND (reference sequence). The CDR3 loop spans 16 amino acids. The junction had 9 bases not matched to a gene; V was cut back by 5 bases and J by 5 bases. The CDR3, as DNA: TGTGCCAGTAGTGGACTCGGTAGCGGGGGGAACAATGAGCAGTTCTTC. Protein sequence: CASSGLGSGGNNEQFF.

This clone was recorded a few times. This sequence joins TRBV5-6 and TRBJ2-3, with TRBD2 matching over 12 bases. With V trimmed by 4 bases and J by 0 bases, 9 bases remained unmatched. This CDR3 is built from 18 residues. Germline CDR1 and CDR2: SGHDT and YYEEEE. For the CDR3, the DNA is TGTGCCAGCAGCCGAAAGACCGGACTAGCGGGGAGCACAGATACGCAGTATTTT. It codes for CASSRKTGLAGSTDTQYF.

The V and J genes are TRBV5-1 and TRBJ2-3; D gene uncertain. This CDR3 is 17 amino acids long. Germline V gene data show CDR1 as SGHRS and CDR2 as YFSETQ. The V gene lost 1 base and the J gene lost 3 bases, with 18 bases spanning the gap. The CDR3 DNA reads as TGCGCCAGCAGCTTGATGGCGGACCCCATTCAGACAGATACGCAGTATTTT. Amino acid sequence: CASSLMADPIQTDTQYF.

In DNA form, the CDR3 reads TGTGCCAGCAGGGGACAGGGAATTGAAAAACTGTTTTTT. Translation gives CASRGQGIEKLFF. The V gene is TRBV2, the J gene TRBJ1-4; 9 positions match TRBD1. From germline, CDR1 is SNHLY and CDR2 FYNNEI. This CDR3 spans 13 amino acids. V lost 6 bases to trimming and J lost 7 bases; unmatched junction nucleotides: 3.

This rearrangement joins TRBV18 to TRBJ2-7, with 11 positions matching TRBD1. Germline loops: CDR1 KGHSH, CDR2 LQKENI. The junction had 3 bases not matched to a gene; V was cut back by 5 bases and J by 0 bases. This CDR3 has 15 amino acids. In nucleotides, the CDR3 is TGTGCCAGCTCAGGGACAGGGGGGAGCTCCTACGAGCAGTACTTC. This encodes CASSGTGGSSYEQYF. The whole variable domain, filled in from reference TRBV18 and TRBJ2-7, reads NAGVMQNPRHLVRRRGQEARLRCSPMKGHSHVYWYRQLPEEGLKFMVYLQKENIIDESGMPKERFSAEFPKEGPSILRIQQVVRGDSAAYFCASSGTGGSSYEQYFGPGTRLTVT.

V and J are TRBV10-2 and TRBJ1-6; no definite D call. CDR1 is WSHSY, CDR2 SAAADI, per germline. Trimming pared 5 bases from V and 7 bases from J, leaving 15 bases between. The CDR3 consists of 15 residues. Here the CDR3 DNA reads TGCGCCAGCAGTCCGGGCGCCGCACGGAATTCACCCCTCCACTTT. This codes for CASSPGAARNSPLHF.